Following are 18 T cell receptor beta chains from one sample sequenced in a study of T cell responses to AZD1222 COVID-19 vaccine. Here immunoSEQ multiplex PCR was the method, and the copy in TCRdb shows in-frame clones only, minus some. The data contain over 150,000 clones, roughly 94% of them singletons. The material was peripheral blood, obtained on day 0 of MenACWY control vaccination. The origin of the receptors is an adult in good health.

In this sample, this clone turned up once. This rearrangement joins TRBV5-1 to TRBJ2-7; D is perhaps TRBD1 (6 bases). The CDR3 length is 18 residues. CDR1 is SGHRS, CDR2 YFSETQ, per germline. The V and J ends lost 7 bases and 3 bases respectively, with 29 bases between them. CDR3 nucleotides: TGCGCCAGCTCGCAGACACCGAGGGACACCCCTACCATCTACGAGCAGTACTTC. This translates into CASSQTPRDTPTIYEQYF.

The chain couples TRBV7-9 to TRBJ1-1; TRBD1 matches 7 bases. Germline assignment: CDR1 SEHNR and CDR2 FQNEAQ (reference sequence). The CDR3 length is 14 residues. Germline trimming cut 5 bases from V and 5 bases from J; bases unmatched to any gene: 8. The CDR3 here is CASSNPQGETEAFF. The CDR3 DNA follows: TGTGCCAGCAGCAATCCCCAGGGGGAGACTGAAGCTTTCTTT. The entire variable domain, with the rest obtained from reference TRBV7-9 and TRBJ1-1, is as follows: DTGVSQNPRHKITKRGQNVTFRCDPISEHNRLYWYRQTLGQGPEFLTYFQNEAQLEKSRLLSDRFSAERPKGSFSTLEIQRTEQGDSAMYLCASSNPQGETEAFFGQGTRLTVV.

V is TRBV15 and J is TRBJ1-1, with D uncertain. Germline loops: CDR1 LNHNV, CDR2 YYDKDF (reference sequence). Trimming left V 0 bases short and J 5 bases short, with 10 bases between. The CDR3 length is 14 residues. The CDR3 bases are TGTGCCACCAGCAGAGACGGCGTGCGGACTGAAGCTTTCTTT. This codes for CATSRDGVRTEAFF.

V is TRBV19 and J is TRBJ1-1; TRBD1 is a possible D gene (6 bases). CDR1 is LNHDA and CDR2 is SQIVND in the germline V gene (reference sequence). Trimming shortened V by 3 bases and J by 2 bases, and 10 bases separated the two germline ends. This CDR3 contains 14 residues. DNA of the CDR3: TGTGCCAGTAGTATCGCCAGGGGCAACACTGAAGCTTTCTTT. It codes for CASSIARGNTEAFF.

A single count supports this clone. The rearrangement uses TRBV5-6 and TRBJ2-2; TRBD1 might be the D (5 bases). Germline CDR1 and CDR2: SGHDT and YYEEEE. The CDR3 spans 17 residues. V gave up 4 bases and J gave up 0 bases, with 16 bases separating them. CDR3: CASSPDVQVANTGELFF. CDR3 sequence (DNA): TGTGCCAGCAGCCCCGACGTACAGGTAGCGAACACCGGGGAGCTGTTTTTT.

This clone has a single count. The V and J genes are TRBV9 and TRBJ1-3, with TRBD1 as a possible D gene (6 bases). V was cut by 4 bases and J by 7 bases, with 6 bases left in between. The germline CDR1 and CDR2 sequences are SGDLS and YYNGEE. CDR3 length equals 11 residues. In DNA form, the CDR3 reads TGTGCCAGCAGCAGGGGGAACACCATATATTTT. It is translated as CASSRGNTIYF.

The genes are TRBV12-5 and TRBJ1-3; perhaps TRBD1 as D (5 bases). V was trimmed by 0 bases and J by 0 bases, leaving 9 bases between them. CDR3 length: 16 residues. The V gene's germline CDR1 is LGHNT and CDR2 FRNRAP. The CDR3 here is CASGLVRGSSGNTIYF. CDR3 sequence (DNA): TGTGCTAGTGGTTTGGTACGGGGGAGCTCTGGAAACACCATATATTTT.

This CDR3 is CASSKREPSTDTQYF. The CDR3 nucleotides are TGTGCCAGCAGCAAAAGGGAACCGAGCACAGATACGCAGTATTTT. This chain uses TRBV21-1 with TRBJ2-3. TRBV21-1 is flagged as a pseudogene. The CDR3 has 15 amino acids.

V is TRBV10-2 and J is TRBJ1-2; TRBD1 agrees at 9 bases. After removal of 7 bases from V and 8 bases from J, the junction contained 5 bases not matched to a gene. This CDR3 region has 12 residues. CDR1 is WSHSY and CDR2 is SAAADI in the germline V gene. CDR3 in DNA: TGCGCCAGCACCGGGACAGGGACAGGCTACACCTTC. Encoded protein: CASTGTGTGYTF.

V and J are TRBV2 and TRBJ1-2; D is unresolved. The CDR3 is 9 residues long. V lost 8 bases, J lost 5 bases, and 3 bases lay in between. From germline, CDR1 is SNHLY and CDR2 FYNNEI. In nucleotides, the CDR3 is TGTGCCAGCCGTTATGGCTACACCTTC. Amino acid sequence: CASRYGYTF.

This chain joins TRBV5-1 and TRBJ2-3; no firm D call. The CDR3 loop spans 14 amino acids. The V gene's germline CDR1 is SGHRS and CDR2 YFSETQ. V was clipped by 5 bases and J by 4 bases, with 14 bases between them. For the CDR3, the DNA is TGCGCCAGCAGAAGCTATGGTGGCGCAGATACGCAGTATTTT. As protein: CASRSYGGADTQYF.

The rearrangement joins TRBV3-1 (or the pseudogene TRBV3-2) to TRBJ2-3; D gene uncertain. CDR3 length: 17 residues. V lost 9 bases, J lost 4 bases, and 26 bases lay in between. The germline V gene encodes CDR1 LGHDT and CDR2 YNNKEL (reference sequence). The CDR3 sequence is CARTGRVQCSHPDTQYF. The CDR3 DNA is TGTGCCAGGACCGGAAGAGTGCAGTGTTCCCACCCAGATACGCAGTATTTT.

The V call is TRBV14, the J call TRBJ2-1; D is ambiguous. The CDR3 has 13 amino acids. V lost 2 bases to trimming and J lost 5 bases, with 7 bases between them. Germline CDR1 is SGHDN and CDR2 is FVKESK. CDR3 loop: CASSQFRDNEQFF. The CDR3, as DNA: TGTGCCAGCAGCCAATTTAGAGACAATGAGCAGTTCTTC.

The rearrangement uses TRBV10-3 and TRBJ2-7; TRBD1 aligns across 8 bases. CDR3 length: 15 amino acids. Unmatched junction bases numbered 10, after V lost 8 bases and J lost 1 base. CDR1 and CDR2 (germline): ENHRY, SYGVKD. DNA for the CDR3: TGTGCCATCTCCTTGGGACAGGCTTTTTCCTACGAGCAGTACTTC. Residues: CAISLGQAFSYEQYF.

This clone has more than one count but fewer than ten. The J gene is TRBJ2-7, the V gene TRBV19; 11 bases align to TRBD1. The junction had 4 bases not matched to a gene; V was cut back by 4 bases and J by 2 bases. This CDR3 region has 15 residues. Germline V lookup: CDR1 LNHDA, CDR2 SQIVND (reference sequence). In nucleotides, the CDR3 is TGTGCCAGTAGTAGTTCGGGACAGGGGGCCTACGAGCAGTACTTC. Amino acids: CASSSSGQGAYEQYF.

The chain has TRBV6-2 or TRBV6-3 and TRBJ1-1; the D is unclear. Germline-derived CDR1 and CDR2 are MNHEY and SVGEGT. V was clipped by 0 bases and J by 1 base, with 6 bases between them. The CDR3 loop spans 14 amino acids. The CDR3 sequence is CASSYSIENTEAFF. The CDR3 region has the DNA TGTGCCAGCAGTTACTCGATAGAGAACACTGAAGCTTTCTTT.

V gene TRBV4-2 combines with J gene TRBJ1-5; possibly TRBD1 for D (5 bases). Germline V gives CDR1 LGHNA, CDR2 YNFKEQ. This CDR3 contains 15 residues. Between the trimmed V and J ends, which lost 1 base and 2 bases, there was a span of 9 bases. CDR3: CASSQGTSGNQPQHF. For the CDR3, the DNA is TGTGCCAGCAGCCAAGGGACAAGTGGCAATCAGCCCCAGCATTTT.

V and J are TRBV20-1 and TRBJ2-3; 8 bases agree with TRBD2. The J segment lost 0 bases and the V segment lost 3 bases, leaving 5 bases of the junction unmatched. The CDR3 is 15 amino acids. The germline CDR1 and CDR2 sequences are DFQATT and SNEGSKA (reference sequence). Here the CDR3 DNA reads TGCAGTGCTAGTATCGGGGGGGCTAGCACAGATACGCAGTATTTT. Its translation: CSASIGGASTDTQYF.